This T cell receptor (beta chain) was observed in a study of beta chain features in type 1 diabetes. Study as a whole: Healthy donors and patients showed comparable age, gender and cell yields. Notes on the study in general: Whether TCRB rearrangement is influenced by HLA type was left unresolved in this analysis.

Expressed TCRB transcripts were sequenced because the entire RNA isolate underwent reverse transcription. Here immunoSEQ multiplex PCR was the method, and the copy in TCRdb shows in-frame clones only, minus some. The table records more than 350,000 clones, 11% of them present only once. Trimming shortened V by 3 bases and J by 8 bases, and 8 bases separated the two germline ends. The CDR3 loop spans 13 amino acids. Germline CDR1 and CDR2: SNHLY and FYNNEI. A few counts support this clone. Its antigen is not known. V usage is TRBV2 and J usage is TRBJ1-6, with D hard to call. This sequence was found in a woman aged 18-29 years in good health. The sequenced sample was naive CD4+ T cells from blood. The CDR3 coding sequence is TGTGCCAGCAGTGATCTTCAGTATTCACCCCTCCACTTT. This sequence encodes CASSDLQYSPLHF.